The T cell receptor beta chain under discussion was sequenced for a study of shared clonotypes between healthy human individuals. The method was immunoSEQ multiplex PCR; TCRdb's version includes in-frame clones alone and lacks a portion of them. The sample has 2 million to 2.5 million clones, roughly 91% seen once. The CDR3 has 15 residues. Trimming took 1 base from V and 2 from J, leaving 13 bases between them. From germline, CDR1 is SGHTS and CDR2 YDEGEE. CD45RO negativity and positive selection for CCR7 defined naive CD8 cells, a population that excluded terminally differentiated effector memory CD45RA+ cells.

Sequenced: naive CD8+ T cells from PBMCs. The clonotype was recovered from a man between 18 and 29 years old in good health. Some clones in this sample may be carry-over from other donors' samples. The V call is TRBV5-8, the J call TRBJ2-7, with D tentatively TRBD1 (6 bases). DNA of the CDR3: TGTGCCAGCAGCTTGAAGTTAACAGGGACCTACGAGCAGTACTTC. Translation: CASSLKLTGTYEQYF.